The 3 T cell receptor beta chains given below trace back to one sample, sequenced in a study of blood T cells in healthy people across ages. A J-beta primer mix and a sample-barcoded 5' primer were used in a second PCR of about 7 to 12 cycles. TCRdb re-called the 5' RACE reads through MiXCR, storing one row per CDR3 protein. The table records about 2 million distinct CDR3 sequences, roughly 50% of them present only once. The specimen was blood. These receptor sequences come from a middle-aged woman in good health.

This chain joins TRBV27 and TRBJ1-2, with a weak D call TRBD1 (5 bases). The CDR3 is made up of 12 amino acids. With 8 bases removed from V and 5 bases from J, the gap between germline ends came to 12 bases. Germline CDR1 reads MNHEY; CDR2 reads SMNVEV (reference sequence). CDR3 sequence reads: CASRDGIYGYTF. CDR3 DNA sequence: TGTGCCAGCCGGGACGGGATTTATGGCTACACCTTC.

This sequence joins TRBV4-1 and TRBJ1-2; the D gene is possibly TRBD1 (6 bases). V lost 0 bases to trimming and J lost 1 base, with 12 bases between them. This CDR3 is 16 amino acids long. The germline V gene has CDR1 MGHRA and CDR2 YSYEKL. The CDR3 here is CASSQDYRENNYGYTF. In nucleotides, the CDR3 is TGCGCCAGCAGCCAAGATTACAGGGAGAATAACTATGGCTACACCTTC.

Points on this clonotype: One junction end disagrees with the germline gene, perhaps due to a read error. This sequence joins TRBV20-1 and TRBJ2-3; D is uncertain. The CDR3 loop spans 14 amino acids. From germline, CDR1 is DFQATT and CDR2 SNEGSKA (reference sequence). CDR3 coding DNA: TGCAGTGCTTTTCCACCGCCCGTAACAGATATGCAGTATTTT. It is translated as CSAFPPPVTDMQYF.